The 17 T cell receptor beta chains below come from one sample, sequenced in a study of T-cell reconstitution after alpha-beta-depleted transplantation in children (dated by TCRdb to between 2015 and 2016). Library prep was done by PCR. Sequencing used an Illumina HiSeq 2500. Molecular barcoding was employed in the preparation of TCR libraries, with unique molecular identifiers being used to normalize TCRbeta repertoire quantification. TCRdb reworked the public reads: Q25 trimming with fastp, MiXCR clone assembly, productive beta chains retained. Rows are unified per CDR3 protein, each entry keeping the most common DNA and genes. The sample has about 90,000 distinct CDR3 sequences on record, 15% to 19% of them singletons. The top ten clonotypes cover about 20% of the sample. This specimen's treatment or condition label, interpreted: allogeneic hematopoietic cell transplantation with graft depleted of TCRalphabeta T cells and CD19 B cells.

The material was PBMCs, mostly from graft donor cells, obtained 180 days after TCRalphabeta/CD19-depleted stem cell transplant. The receptors here all came from a male patient under 10 years old who had a stem cell transplant for acute lymphoblastic leukemia, so the T cells may come from the graft donor.

At least ten counts were recorded for this clonotype. The V and J genes are TRBV5-1 and TRBJ2-3; perhaps TRBD1 as D (6 bases). Trimming stripped 3 bases from V and 0 bases from J, with 8 bases between. This CDR3 contains 14 residues. Per the germline V gene, CDR1 is SGHRS and CDR2 is YFSETQ. The CDR3 nucleotides read TGCGCCAGCAGCTGGGGGCCCAGCACAGATACGCAGTATTTT. Amino acid sequence: CASSWGPSTDTQYF.

The table lists this clonotype with a few counts. The chain employs TRBV4-2 and TRBJ1-4; D gene ambiguous. Germline-derived CDR1 and CDR2 are LGHNA and YNFKEQ. The CDR3 is 16 residues long. V lost 6 bases to trimming and J lost 0 bases, with 14 bases between them. CDR3 sequence: CASSHHPGATNEKLFF. The CDR3 region has the DNA TGTGCCAGCAGTCATCATCCCGGGGCAACTAATGAAAAACTGTTTTTT.

The V call is TRBV7-8, the J call TRBJ1-1; D ambiguous. CDR3 size: 13 residues. The germline CDR1 and CDR2 sequences are SGHVS and FQNEAQ. The V gene lost 1 base and the J gene lost 5 bases, with 8 bases spanning the gap. In nucleotides, the CDR3 is TGTGCCAGCAGCTTAGAGGGTTGGACTGAAGCTTTCTTT. This sequence encodes CASSLEGWTEAFF.

The sample holds a few counts of this clonotype. This chain uses TRBV12-3 or TRBV12-4 with TRBJ1-1, with D perhaps TRBD1 (5 bases). V dropped 4 bases and J dropped 4 bases, with 13 bases sitting between them. The CDR3 totals 14 residues. CDR3 loop: CASSWGGLGTEAFF. DNA of the CDR3: TGTGCCAGCAGTTGGGGGGGTTTAGGCACTGAAGCTTTCTTT.

The J gene is TRBJ2-4, the V gene TRBV20-1; a weak D match, TRBD2 (5 bases). Germline V gene data show CDR1 as DFQATT and CDR2 as SNEGSKA (reference sequence). V lost 2 bases to trimming and J lost 3 bases, with 17 bases between them. The CDR3 has 16 residues. CDR3 bases: TGCAGTGCTAGATCCTTTCGGGGTCTAGGCAAAAACATTCAGTACTTC. Encoded protein: CSARSFRGLGKNIQYF.

This clonotype has more than one count but fewer than ten. The rearrangement uses TRBV5-1 and TRBJ1-1, with D hard to call. Germline-derived CDR1 and CDR2 are SGHRS and YFSETQ. The CDR3 runs 13 residues. The V end was cut by 2 bases, the J end by 0 bases, with 5 bases between. The CDR3 loop reads CASSFLMNTEAFF. The CDR3 bases are TGCGCCAGCAGCTTCCTAATGAACACTGAAGCTTTCTTT.

In its sample, this clonotype was seen many times. DNA of the CDR3: TGTGCCAGCAGTGGGGGGCCGCACTCTGGAAACACCATATATTTT. Encoded protein: CASSGGPHSGNTIYF. The chain combines TRBV6-1 with TRBJ1-3; perhaps TRBD1 as D (6 bases). The CDR3 spans 15 residues. Per the germline V gene, CDR1 is MNHNS and CDR2 is SASEGT. V gave up 4 bases and J gave up 0 bases, with 10 bases separating them.

This clonotype was observed a handful of times. The genes are TRBV9 and TRBJ2-3, with D possibly TRBD1 on 5 matching bases. This CDR3 is 13 amino acids long. From germline, CDR1 is SGDLS and CDR2 YYNGEE. V was shortened by 0 bases and J by 4 bases, with 6 bases between the two germline ends. DNA for the CDR3: TGTGCCAGCAGCGTAGCAGGGTCAGATACGCAGTATTTT. Protein: CASSVAGSDTQYF.

The rearrangement uses TRBV21-1 and TRBJ2-7. TRBV21-1 is labeled a pseudogene. The CDR3 consists of 10 residues. The CDR3 region is CASSRYEQYF. The CDR3 DNA follows: TGTGCCAGCAGCCGCTACGAGCAGTACTTC.

The rearrangement uses TRBV20-1 and TRBJ1-5; a weak D match, TRBD1 (5 bases). The V end lost 3 bases, the J end lost 5 bases, and 11 bases lay between the germline ends. Germline assignment: CDR1 DFQATT and CDR2 SNEGSKA (reference sequence). CDR3 length equals 13 residues. The CDR3: CSARKGLYQPQHF. Here the CDR3 DNA reads TGCAGTGCTAGGAAGGGGCTCTATCAGCCCCAGCATTTT.

This clonotype was counted only a few times. V usage is TRBV20-1 and J usage is TRBJ1-4; D remains ambiguous. V dropped 6 bases and J dropped 4 bases, with 18 bases sitting between them. Germline V gene sequence: CDR1 DFQATT, CDR2 SNEGSKA (reference sequence). The CDR3 length is 15 residues. The CDR3 DNA sequence: TGCAGTGCCAACGACGAGGGCTCTTTTAATGAAAAACTGTTTTTT. Residues: CSANDEGSFNEKLFF.

This clonotype was observed at least ten times. The rearrangement links TRBV6-6 to TRBJ2-7; possible D gene TRBD2, 6 bases. This CDR3 is built from 13 residues. Germline V gene data show CDR1 as MNHNY and CDR2 as SVGAGI (reference sequence). The germline V and J ends were trimmed by 8 bases and 5 bases, with 16 bases remaining between them. CDR3 nucleotide sequence: TGTGCCAGCCTTCCGATGGGCGGGGACGAGCAGTACTTC. Amino acids: CASLPMGGDEQYF.

This clonotype was counted a few times. This rearrangement joins TRBV20-1 to TRBJ2-1; D is perhaps TRBD1 (5 bases). Germline V lookup: CDR1 DFQATT, CDR2 SNEGSKA (reference sequence). This CDR3 is built from 11 residues. V lost 6 bases to trimming and J lost 8 bases, with 11 bases between them. This CDR3 reads CSAGIGDEQFF. The DNA for the CDR3 is TGCAGTGCGGGGATAGGGGATGAGCAGTTCTTC.

This clonotype was counted at least ten times. This chain connects TRBV20-1 to TRBJ2-1; no definite D call. V was pared by 4 bases and J by 4 bases, with 14 bases between. This CDR3 has 14 amino acids. From germline, CDR1 is DFQATT and CDR2 SNEGSKA (reference sequence). This CDR3 reads CSATTDPLYNEQFF. In DNA form, the CDR3 reads TGCAGTGCTACGACCGACCCATTATACAATGAGCAGTTCTTC.

V is TRBV29-1 and J is TRBJ2-7; D is ambiguous. The CDR3 covers 12 residues. The germline V gene has CDR1 SQVTM and CDR2 ANQGSEA. V was trimmed by 0 bases and J by 8 bases, leaving 11 bases between them. Here the CDR3 DNA reads TGCAGCGTTGAAGATCGGACGTTCCAGCAGTACTTC. Its translation: CSVEDRTFQQYF.

There are a few counts of this clonotype. The rearrangement uses TRBV7-2 and TRBJ2-7; 7 nucleotides match TRBD1. The V gene end was trimmed by 6 bases and the J gene end by 0 bases; junction bases not matched to a gene: 11. The CDR3 is made up of 16 amino acids. The germline gives CDR1 SGHTA, CDR2 FQGNSA. The CDR3 reads CASSARTGHSSYEQYF. The CDR3 DNA reads as TGTGCCAGCAGTGCCCGGACAGGCCATAGCTCCTACGAGCAGTACTTC.

This clonotype has only one observation. Given a much more abundant clone one base away, this may be a read error. The genes are TRBV5-1 and TRBJ2-5; 10 bases line up with TRBD2. Per the germline V gene, CDR1 is SGHRS and CDR2 is YFSETQ. The CDR3 is made up of 16 amino acids. This chain's CDR3 is CASSFSASGGQETQSF. The CDR3 DNA follows: TGCGCCAGCAGCTTCTCGGCTAGCGGGGGCCAAGAGACCCAGTCCTTC.